The sequence of this T cell receptor beta chain was determined in a study of healthy donors' naive CD4 and CD8 T cells. Naive T cells were sorted: CD4+CD8-CD45RO-CD45RA+ for CD4+, CD8+CD4-CD45RA+CD27bright for CD8+. With 4 bases clipped from V and 8 bases from J, the junction kept 13 bases outside the gene matches. There are 15 residues in the CDR3. Each TCR library used around 540 ng of total RNA and a linear amplification protocol. TCRdb ran MiXCR on the reads and lists one entry per CDR3 protein. The sample shows 180,000 or so distinct CDR3 sequences, over 60% of them seen only once. On this clonotype itself: Its antigen remains unknown.

Study outcomes and limitations: Chains were not paired, since alpha and beta were sequenced in bulk.

Sequenced input: naive CD4+ and CD8+ T cells sorted from blood, pooled from several donors. The sequence came from a pool of human donors in good health; the sample pools cells from several healthy donors. This rearrangement joins TRBV12-3 or TRBV12-4 to TRBJ1-2, with TRBD1 identical over 7 bases. The CDR3 coding sequence is TGTGCCAGCAGTTCACCGACAGGGCACCTTGACGGCTACACCTTC. Its translation is CASSSPTGHLDGYTF.